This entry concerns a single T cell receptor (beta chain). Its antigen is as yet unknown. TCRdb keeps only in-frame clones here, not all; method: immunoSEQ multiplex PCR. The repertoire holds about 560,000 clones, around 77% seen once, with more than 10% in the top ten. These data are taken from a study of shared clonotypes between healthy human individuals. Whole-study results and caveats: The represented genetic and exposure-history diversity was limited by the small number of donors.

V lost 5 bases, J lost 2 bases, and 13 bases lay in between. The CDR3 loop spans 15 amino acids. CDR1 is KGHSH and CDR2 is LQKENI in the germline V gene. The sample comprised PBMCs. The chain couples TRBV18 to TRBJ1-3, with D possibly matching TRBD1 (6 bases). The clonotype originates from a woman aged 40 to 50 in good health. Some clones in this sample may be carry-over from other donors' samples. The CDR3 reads CASSLLDSTGNTIYF. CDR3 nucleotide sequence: TGTGCCAGCTCATTACTGGACAGCACTGGAAACACCATATATTTT. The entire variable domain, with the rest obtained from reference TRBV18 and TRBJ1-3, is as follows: NAGVMQNPRHLVRRRGQEARLRCSPMKGHSHVYWYRQLPEEGLKFMVYLQKENIIDESGMPKERFSAEFPKEGPSILRIQQVVRGDSAAYFCASSLLDSTGNTIYFGEGSWLTVV.